This T cell receptor beta chain is from a study of T cell responses to AZD1222 COVID-19 vaccine. Clones were read by immunoSEQ multiplex PCR, and TCRdb kept only the in-frame ones, dropping some. Among roughly 150,000 clones listed, roughly 90% were seen once. Notes on this clone: Antigen specificity is unknown.

V lost 0 bases, J lost 6 bases, and 4 bases stayed unmatched. This CDR3 spans 14 amino acids. Germline lookup yields CDR1 LGHDT and CDR2 YNNKEL (reference sequence). Study-wide results and caveats: Repertoires were collected only later (after the peak T cell response had occurred).

The starting material was peripheral blood, obtained 28 days after the second AZD1222 dose. The chain uses TRBV3-1 (or the pseudogene TRBV3-2) and TRBJ1-1; 7 positions match TRBD1. The receptor comes from an adult who received the AZD1222 COVID-19 vaccine. The CDR3 nucleotides read TGTGCCAGCAGCCAAGAGGGAGGGGGCGCTGAAGCTTTCTTT. Translated, it gives CASSQEGGGAEAFF.